These 2 T cell receptor beta chains came from one sample sequenced in a study of T cells in Graves' hyperthyroidism and ophthalmopathy. Amplification of TCR beta CDR3 regions used RNA as the template. With the HTBI primer set, the TCR CDR3 went through a first round of RT-PCR. TCRdb itself ran the multiplex PCR reads through MiXCR, one entry per CDR3 protein. The table has some 490,000 distinct CDR3 sequences, about 20% seen once. The sample taken for sequencing was blood. All receptors derive from an older woman with Graves' ophthalmopathy.

Only a few counts were recorded for this clonotype. The rearrangement joins TRBV7-2 to TRBJ2-1, with 10 positions matching TRBD2. Germline V gene lookup returns CDR1 SGHTA and CDR2 FQGNSA. This CDR3 is built from 16 residues. Germline trimming cut 4 bases from V and 7 bases from J; bases unmatched to any gene: 10. CDR3 in amino acids: CASSSQLAGVGNEQFF. The CDR3 nucleotides are TGTGCCAGCAGCTCCCAGCTAGCGGGAGTTGGTAATGAGCAGTTCTTC. The variable domain in full, completed from reference TRBV7-2 and TRBJ2-1, reads GAGVSQSPSNKVTEKGKDVELRCDPISGHTALYWYRQSLGQGLEFLIYFQGNSAPDKSGLPSDRFSAERTGGSVSTLTIQRTQQEDSAVYLCASSSQLAGVGNEQFFGPGTRLTVL.

This clonotype was detected only a few times. The CDR3 nucleotides read TGTGCCAGCAGCCACCGCGGACAGGTCTACGAGCAGTACTTC. This encodes CASSHRGQVYEQYF. J is TRBJ2-7 and V is TRBV12-3 or TRBV12-4, with 7 nucleotides matching TRBD1. This CDR3 is 14 amino acids long. The trim removed 6 bases at V and 3 bases at J, leaving 8 bases unmatched.